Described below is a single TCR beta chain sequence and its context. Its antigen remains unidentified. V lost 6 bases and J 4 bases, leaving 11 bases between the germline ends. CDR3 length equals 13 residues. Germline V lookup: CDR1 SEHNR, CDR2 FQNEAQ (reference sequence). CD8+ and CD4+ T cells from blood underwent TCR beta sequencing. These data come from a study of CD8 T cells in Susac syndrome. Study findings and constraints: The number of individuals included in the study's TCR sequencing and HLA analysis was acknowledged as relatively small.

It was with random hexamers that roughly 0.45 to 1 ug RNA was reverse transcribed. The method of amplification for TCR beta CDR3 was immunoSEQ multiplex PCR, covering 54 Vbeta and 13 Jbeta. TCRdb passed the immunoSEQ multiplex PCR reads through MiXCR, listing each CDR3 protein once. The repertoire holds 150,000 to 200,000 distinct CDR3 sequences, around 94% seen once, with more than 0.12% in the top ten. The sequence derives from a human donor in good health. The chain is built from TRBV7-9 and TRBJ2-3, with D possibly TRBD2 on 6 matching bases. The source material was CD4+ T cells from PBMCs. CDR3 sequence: CASSRDSSDTQYF. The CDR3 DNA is TGTGCCAGCAGTCGGGACTCGTCAGATACGCAGTATTTT.